This TCR beta chain was identified in a study of Tregs in tolerant kidney transplant recipients (dated by TCRdb to 2018 to 2020). Regarding the study in general: Transplants used related donors with nonmyeloablative bone marrow transplantation; mixed chimerism was transient in the human trials. TCRbeta sequencing was used in the study to identify donor-specific regulatory T cells before combined kidney and bone marrow transplantation, and the identified cells were then tracked after transplant. The paper's findings and limits, for the study overall: Biological reproducibility was not directly assessed, although technical replication error appeared to be minimal. Because the study included only a small number of patients, the results must be confirmed in larger populations and under other immunosuppression protocols. Because the PCR primers were changed over time for some patients, nucleotide-level comparison could not be performed across the samples from those patients. In tolerant patients, donor-specific Tregs expanded more than Tregs overall, which suggests antigen-driven rather than nonspecific expansion. Expanding Tregs with activated donor B cells appeared to identify the most biologically relevant and donor-specific TCRbeta repertoire.

The germline V gene supplies CDR1 SGHTA and CDR2 FQGNSA. The CDR3, cysteine through phenylalanine, is 16 amino acids long. Solely the CDR3 DNA is kept, with 48 bases framed from the first base. V is cut by 5 bases and J by 1 base, and the space between the germline ends is 18 bases. In regard to this clone: The clone's antigen remains unknown. No much larger clone exists at a distance of one base, and base qualities are not known.

For TCRbeta CDR3 sequencing, genomic DNA was extracted from sorted cells using the QIAGEN DNeasy Blood and Tissue Kit. High-throughput TCRbeta CDR3 sequencing, including PCR amplification with bias correction and internal controls, was performed commercially through immunoSEQ. The authors' pipeline ran thus. Unique productive TCRbeta sequences were defined by CDR3 nucleotide sequence when primers matched and otherwise by CDR3 amino acid sequence together with Vbeta and Jbeta genes. Sorting error was corrected by removing sequences shared between sorted populations at a frequency ratio of 2:1 or less, and the remaining shared sequences were assigned to the higher population. Donor-reactive sequences were defined as at least 5-fold expanded in CFSE-low cells versus unstimulated cells, with frequency of at least 0.01% in CFSE-low cells. Repertoire divergence was quantified by Jensen-Shannon divergence using the top 100 TCRbeta sequences ranked by frequency. When a sample had multiple sequencing runs, each run was corrected for sorting error separately and the runs were then pooled. TCRdb took over this immuneACCESS table, retaining in-frame rearrangements with V and J assigned. Such tables are incomplete; in checked studies, under half of the missing clones stem from an unresolved V gene, and the remainder is unexplained. V, J and clone size are taken as reported in that table, and D and trimming were inferred from the DNA itself. The sample contains tens of thousands of clones, about 91% of them found a single time. The ten largest clones capture approximately 0.37% of the sample.

The sample's time point label, in plain terms: blood sample drawn before combined kidney and bone marrow transplant. Thawed PBMCs were FACS-sorted into unstimulated Tregs (CD4+CD25+CD127-), CD4+ non-Tregs (CD4+CD25-), CD4 cells and CD8 cells. Thawed PBMCs were rested overnight at 37 degrees C with 150 to 200 IU/ml IL-2 before Treg sorting. Patients were several combined kidney and bone marrow transplant recipients from the ITN036ST trial, and only these trial subjects had samples available. Healthy control blood was separated into PBMCs by Ficoll density gradient and cryopreserved, and patient PBMCs were collected both before and after transplant.

The receptor's source is a human donor who received a combined kidney and bone marrow transplant. This specimen was Tregs from blood, taken before the transplant. The V and J segments used are TRBV7-2 and TRBJ2-7; the D gene may be TRBD1 or TRBD2, since each aligns over 5 bases. The CDR3 sequence is CASSKEGTSGSYEQYF. The bases are TGTGCCAGCAGCAAAGAGGGGACGAGCGGATCCTACGAGCAGTACTTC.